Listed here are 11 T cell receptor beta chains from one sample, sequenced in a study of T cells after yellow fever vaccination. Via MiXCR, TCRdb re-called the 5' RACE reads, giving one row per CDR3 protein. Here the sample spans around 590,000 distinct CDR3 sequences, around 12% being singletons. The sample in question was PBMCs, obtained on the day of the yellow fever booster vaccination. The receptors come from a man aged 25-45 years who received the YFV17D yellow fever vaccine.

This rearrangement joins TRBV20-1 to TRBJ1-1, with TRBD1 matching over 7 bases. The trim removed 6 bases at V and 0 bases at J, leaving 10 bases unmatched. CDR3 size: 15 residues. Germline V gene data show CDR1 as DFQATT and CDR2 as SNEGSKA (reference sequence). CDR3 amino acids: CSALDRTGMNTEAFF. The CDR3, as DNA: TGCAGTGCCCTTGATAGGACAGGCATGAACACTGAAGCTTTCTTT.

The rearrangement links TRBV19 to TRBJ2-1; perhaps TRBD2 as D (6 bases). Per germline, CDR1 LNHDA and CDR2 SQIVND (reference sequence). Trimming stripped 5 bases from V and 0 bases from J, with 11 bases between. This CDR3 contains 15 residues. CDR3 in amino acids: CASSAGSSSYNEQFF. CDR3 sequence (DNA): TGTGCCAGTAGTGCGGGATCGAGCTCCTACAATGAGCAGTTCTTC.

This clonotype has at least ten counts. The gene calls are TRBV5-1 and TRBJ2-3; 9 bases are shared with TRBD2. CDR1 SGHRS and CDR2 YFSETQ come from the germline V gene. J was trimmed by 2 bases and V by 10 bases; bases with no gene match: 8. CDR3 size: 14 residues. CDR3 sequence (DNA): TGCGCCGAGTTCCTAGCGGGACACACAGATACGCAGTATTTT. Encoded protein: CAEFLAGHTDTQYF.

This chain links TRBV20-1 with TRBJ2-1; a weak D match, TRBD2 (6 bases). Germline CDR1 is DFQATT and CDR2 is SNEGSKA (reference sequence). The V gene lost 4 bases and the J gene lost 2 bases, with 15 bases spanning the gap. The CDR3 totals 15 residues. The CDR3 nucleotides read TGCAGTGCTAAATCCCGACTAGAAACCTACAATGAGCAGTTCTTC. Translating it yields CSAKSRLETYNEQFF.

This sequence joins TRBV12-3 or TRBV12-4 and TRBJ2-1, with D unclear. V was shortened by 3 bases and J by 0 bases, with 9 bases between the two germline ends. The CDR3 extends over 15 amino acids. In DNA, the CDR3 is TGTGCCAGCAGTTTGAGGCCCGGCTCCTACAATGAGCAGTTCTTC. Amino acid sequence: CASSLRPGSYNEQFF.

DNA of the CDR3: TGTGCCAGCAGTCCCGGGGATGGGGACAGAAGGGAGCAGTACTTC. Encoded protein: CASSPGDGDRREQYF. The chain joins TRBV28 to TRBJ2-7; 7 nucleotides agree with TRBD1. The V and J ends lost 5 bases and 7 bases, in that order; junction bases with no gene match: 14. From germline, CDR1 is MDHEN and CDR2 SYDVKM. This CDR3 has 15 residues. Supplemented by reference TRBV28 and TRBJ2-7, the full variable domain reads DVKVTQSSRYLVKRTGEKVFLECVQDMDHENMFWYRQDPGLGLRLIYFSYDVKMKEKGDIPEGYSVSREKKERFSLILESASTNQTSMYLCASSPGDGDRREQYFGPGTRLTVT.

This clonotype was detected only a few times. The V call is TRBV20-1, the J call TRBJ2-1, with D perhaps given as TRBD1 or TRBD2 (6 bases each). The CDR3 length is 20 residues. V lost 0 bases, J lost 0 bases, and 24 bases lay in between. Looked up from germline, CDR1 is DFQATT and CDR2 is SNEGSKA (reference sequence). CDR3 loop: CSARDEGVSRGVSSYNEQFF. For the CDR3, the DNA is TGCAGTGCTAGAGATGAGGGGGTTTCGCGCGGGGTCAGCTCCTACAATGAGCAGTTCTTC.

In its sample, this clonotype was seen many times. The V gene is TRBV5-1, the J gene TRBJ2-7; D ambiguous. Germline CDR1 is SGHRS and CDR2 is YFSETQ. Trimming stripped 3 bases from V and 0 bases from J, with 7 bases between. The CDR3 totals 13 residues. The CDR3 region is CASSSSDSYEQYF. As DNA, the CDR3 is TGCGCCAGCAGCTCCAGCGACTCCTACGAGCAGTACTTC.

This chain joins TRBV20-1 and TRBJ2-3; D ambiguous. Germline V gene data show CDR1 as DFQATT and CDR2 as SNEGSKA (reference sequence). The CDR3 totals 15 residues. The V end was cut by 3 bases, the J end by 0 bases, with 13 bases between. The CDR3 sequence: CSARTPRTSTDTQYF. CDR3 coding DNA: TGCAGTGCTAGGACGCCCCGAACTAGCACAGATACGCAGTATTTT.

This clonotype was seen a handful of times. The chain employs TRBV25-1 and TRBJ2-3; TRBD1 might be the D (5 bases). Germline lookup yields CDR1 MGHDK and CDR2 SYGVNS. This CDR3 has 14 residues. Trimming pared 4 bases from V and 5 bases from J, leaving 13 bases between. CDR3: CASSVSGPGDTQYF. In DNA form, the CDR3 reads TGTGCCAGCAGTGTTTCAGGGCCCGGAGATACGCAGTATTTT.

The chain employs TRBV20-1 and TRBJ2-5, with a weak D call TRBD2 (6 bases). Germline CDR1 is DFQATT and CDR2 is SNEGSKA (reference sequence). The ends were cut back, 3 bases at V and 4 bases at J, with 15 bases in the middle. The CDR3 consists of 14 residues. The CDR3 coding sequence is TGCAGTGCTAGCCGGGACTTAGGCGTAGAGACCCAGTACTTC. Translated: CSASRDLGVETQYF.